The 32 T cell receptor beta chains given below trace back to one sample, sequenced in a study of T cells in Graves' hyperthyroidism and ophthalmopathy. It was RNA transcripts that yielded the amplified TCR beta CDR3 regions. Using the HTBI primer set, a first-round RT-PCR was run on the TCR CDR3. TCRdb re-called the multiplex PCR reads with MiXCR, one entry per CDR3 protein. The data show hundreds of thousands of distinct CDR3 sequences, 15% to 20% seen once. Source material: blood. These receptors were collected from a woman in her twenties or thirties with Graves' hyperthyroidism.

This clonotype has at least ten counts. This chain joins TRBV27 and TRBJ2-7; 7 nucleotides match TRBD2. CDR1 and CDR2 (germline): MNHEY, SMNVEV (reference sequence). V dropped 6 bases and J dropped 3; count of bases not matched to a gene: 11. The CDR3 covers 15 residues. The CDR3 bases are TGTGCCAGCAGCGCAATGGGGGGAGGGGACTACGAGCAGTACTTC. Translation: CASSAMGGGDYEQYF.

This clonotype was recorded a few times. This chain joins TRBV20-1 and TRBJ2-4; 12 bases line up with TRBD2. Trimming removed 2 bases from V and 8 bases from J; junction bases left unmatched: 4. The CDR3 is 14 residues long. CDR1 is DFQATT, CDR2 SNEGSKA, per germline (reference sequence). The CDR3: CSARKTSGSDIQYF. CDR3 DNA sequence: TGCAGTGCTAGAAAGACTAGCGGGAGTGACATTCAGTACTTC.

The J gene is TRBJ2-2, the V gene TRBV7-8, with D uncertain. The CDR3 has 17 residues. The germline gives CDR1 SGHVS, CDR2 FQNEAQ. V shed 2 bases and J shed 2 bases, with 15 bases lying between them. CDR3 sequence (DNA): TGTGCCAGCAGCTTATCTTTTAGCTTATTAAACACCGGGGAGCTGTTTTTT. This gives the protein CASSLSFSLLNTGELFF.

A note on this clonotype: A much larger clone differs by one base, so this may be a read error. The V gene is TRBV2, the J gene TRBJ1-1, with TRBD1 as a possible D gene (5 bases). The CDR3 extends over 12 amino acids. The germline V gene encodes CDR1 SNHLY and CDR2 FYNNEI. The CDR3 loop reads CARRQTNTEAFF. CDR3 nucleotide sequence: TGTGCGAGGAGACAGACGAACACTGAAGCTTTCTTT. The complete variable domain, with remaining parts taken from reference TRBV2 and TRBJ1-1, reads EPEVTQTPSHQVTQMGQEVILRCVPISNHLYFYWYRQILGQKVEFLVSFYNNEISEKSEIFDDQFSVERPDGSNFTLKIRSTKLEDSAMYFCARRQTNTEAFFGQGTRLTVV.

A remark on this clonotype: A much larger clone lies one base from this, so it may be a read error. The V call is TRBV28, the J call TRBJ2-7; no reliable D call. The CDR3 loop spans 14 amino acids. Germline V gene data show CDR1 as MDHEN and CDR2 as SYDVKM. The CDR3 region is CASSLYDMPYEQHF. The CDR3 nucleotides read TGTGCCAGCAGTTTATACGACATGCCCTACGAGCAGCACTTC.

This clonotype has a count of ten or more. The CDR3: CASSLNNQYNEQFF. The CDR3 DNA sequence: TGTGCCAGCAGTTTGAATAACCAATACAATGAGCAGTTCTTC. V gene TRBV12-3 or TRBV12-4 combines with J gene TRBJ2-1; no definite D call. The V gene lost 3 bases and the J gene lost 4 bases, with 10 bases spanning the gap. The CDR3 has 14 amino acids.

This clonotype was detected only a few times. The rearrangement links TRBV27 to TRBJ2-4; D remains ambiguous. V was pared by 7 bases and J by 0 bases, with 16 bases between. Germline assignment: CDR1 MNHEY and CDR2 SMNVEV (reference sequence). This CDR3 is built from 16 residues. This chain's CDR3 is CASTPRMGRAKNIQYF. In DNA form, the CDR3 reads TGTGCCAGCACCCCACGTATGGGTAGAGCCAAAAACATTCAGTACTTC.

This clonotype was detected many times. This chain joins TRBV2 and TRBJ1-5; no clear D gene. The CDR3 has 15 residues. Looked up from germline, CDR1 is SNHLY and CDR2 is FYNNEI. V was shortened by 2 bases and J by 4 bases, with 12 bases between the two germline ends. CDR3 protein: CASSESRVPNQPQHF. The CDR3 DNA sequence: TGTGCCAGCAGTGAAAGTAGGGTCCCAAATCAGCCCCAGCATTTT.

This clonotype has just a few counts. This chain connects TRBV6-9 to TRBJ2-4; perhaps TRBD2 as D (7 bases). This CDR3 region has 13 residues. V lost 7 bases, J lost 8 bases, and 15 bases lay in between. The V gene's germline CDR1 is MNHGY and CDR2 SVAAGI. CDR3 sequence reads: CASTSGGYDIQYF. In nucleotides, the CDR3 is TGTGCCAGCACTTCGGGGGGCTATGACATTCAGTACTTC.

The J gene is TRBJ2-2, the V gene TRBV28; 8 bases align to TRBD1. The length of the CDR3 is 15 residues. Per germline, CDR1 MDHEN and CDR2 SYDVKM. J was trimmed by 3 bases and V by 8 bases; bases with no gene match: 8. Written as DNA, the CDR3 is TGTGCCAGCGGCTCGACAGGGGAGGACACCGGGGAGCTGTTTTTT. It encodes CASGSTGEDTGELFF.

The table lists this clonotype with many counts. J is TRBJ2-7 and V is TRBV28; perhaps TRBD2 as D (6 bases). CDR1 and CDR2 (germline): MDHEN, SYDVKM. The V end was cut by 3 bases, the J end by 2 bases, with 17 bases between. This CDR3 is built from 16 residues. The CDR3 bases are TGTGCCAGCAGTTTGAATCAACTAGCCCCAACCTACGAGCAGTACTTC. This codes for CASSLNQLAPTYEQYF.

The chain employs TRBV7-2 and TRBJ1-2, with D uncertain. Trimming shortened V by 1 base and J by 0 bases, and 9 bases separated the two germline ends. There are 15 residues in the CDR3. CDR1 is SGHTA and CDR2 is FQGNSA in the germline V gene. The CDR3 reads CASSLVAAANYGYTF. The CDR3 DNA is TGTGCCAGCAGCTTAGTGGCGGCAGCTAACTATGGCTACACCTTC.

This chain joins TRBV6-1 and TRBJ2-7; D may be TRBD1 (6 bases). The CDR3 extends over 14 amino acids. V gave up 2 bases and J gave up 2 bases, with 10 bases separating them. Germline CDR1 and CDR2: MNHNS and SASEGT. This CDR3 is CASSEQQGAYEQYF. In DNA, the CDR3 is TGTGCCAGCAGTGAACAACAGGGAGCCTACGAGCAGTACTTC.

This chain uses TRBV18 with TRBJ2-2; no reliable D call. The V end was cut by 3 bases, the J end by 2 bases, with 7 bases between. CDR3 length: 14 amino acids. CDR1 is KGHSH, CDR2 LQKENI, per germline. The CDR3 DNA reads as TGTGCCAGCTCACCCTTGACTAACACCGGGGAGCTGTTTTTT. Residues: CASSPLTNTGELFF. Combining the CDR3 with reference TRBV18 and TRBJ2-2 gives the whole variable domain NAGVMQNPRHLVRRRGQEARLRCSPMKGHSHVYWYRQLPEEGLKFMVYLQKENIIDESGMPKERFSAEFPKEGPSILRIQQVVRGDSAAYFCASSPLTNTGELFFGEGSRLTVL.

This clonotype came up many times. This sequence joins TRBV7-2 and TRBJ2-3, with 9 bases that match TRBD2. Germline CDR1 is SGHTA and CDR2 is FQGNSA. The CDR3 sequence is 16 residues long. Germline trimming cut 3 bases from V and 4 bases from J; bases unmatched to any gene: 8. CDR3 bases: TGTGCCAGCAGCTTGGCGGGAGGGCCTGTCGCAGATACGCAGTATTTT. It codes for CASSLAGGPVADTQYF. The variable domain in full, with the rest retrieved from reference TRBV7-2 and TRBJ2-3, is GAGVSQSPSNKVTEKGKDVELRCDPISGHTALYWYRQSLGQGLEFLIYFQGNSAPDKSGLPSDRFSAERTGGSVSTLTIQRTQQEDSAVYLCASSLAGGPVADTQYFGPGTRLTVL.

This clonotype has ten or more counts. The chain recombines TRBV20-1 with TRBJ2-3; 7 nucleotides agree with TRBD1. J was trimmed by 6 bases and V by 5 bases; bases with no gene match: 8. Germline-derived CDR1 and CDR2 are DFQATT and SNEGSKA (reference sequence). The length of the CDR3 is 13 residues. The CDR3: CSAQVTGTDTQYF. The CDR3 nucleotides read TGCAGTGCTCAAGTGACAGGGACCGATACGCAGTATTTT.

Comments on this clonotype: The junction shows a germline mismatch at one end, possibly a read error. The chain has TRBV7-9 and TRBJ1-1; D remains unclear. There are 13 residues in the CDR3. Germline lookup yields CDR1 SEHNR and CDR2 FQNEAQ (reference sequence). The CDR3 nucleotides are TGTGCCAGCAGCTGGGCGCTGAACGCTGAAGCTTTCTTT. It translates to CASSWALNAEAFF. The variable domain in full, with the rest retrieved from reference TRBV7-9 and TRBJ1-1, is DTGVSQNPRHKITKRGQNVTFRCDPISEHNRLYWYRQTLGQGPEFLTYFQNEAQLEKSRLLSDRFSAERPKGSFSTLEIQRTEQGDSAMYLCASSWALNAEAFFGQGTRLTVV.

A note on this clonotype: One end of the junction is discordant with germline, which a read error may explain. The rearrangement links TRBV28 to TRBJ2-1; 7 positions match TRBD2. The germline V gene encodes CDR1 MDHEN and CDR2 SYDVKM. This CDR3 spans 15 amino acids. In DNA form, the CDR3 reads TGTGCCAGCAGTTTTGGCGGGAGAGCGCACAATGGGCAGTTCTTC. It is translated as CASSFGGRAHNGQFF.

This chain joins TRBV19 and TRBJ2-1; D may be TRBD2 (7 bases). The CDR3 covers 15 residues. Between the trimmed V and J ends, which lost 7 bases and 8 bases, there was a span of 21 bases. The germline CDR1 and CDR2 sequences are LNHDA and SQIVND (reference sequence). CDR3 bases: TGTGCCAGTAAGTCGAGCGGGATCGCAGGGGATGAGCAGTTCTTC. Translation: CASKSSGIAGDEQFF.

This clonotype was picked up many times. The chain has TRBV27 and TRBJ2-1; D gene unclear. Trimming left V 6 bases short and J 4 bases short, with 7 bases between. Germline CDR1 and CDR2: MNHEY and SMNVEV (reference sequence). The CDR3 sequence is 12 residues long. Here the CDR3 DNA reads TGTGCCAGCAGCCCGGCTTACAATGAGCAGTTCTTC. It yields the protein CASSPAYNEQFF.

This clonotype has ten or more counts. V and J are TRBV5-1 and TRBJ2-3; possibly TRBD1 for D (5 bases). Germline CDR1 is SGHRS and CDR2 is YFSETQ. V lost 4 bases and J lost 2, with 11 bases in between. There are 14 residues in the CDR3. CDR3 residues: CASSTTGPTDTQYF. CDR3 in DNA: TGCGCCAGCAGCACAACAGGACCCACAGATACGCAGTATTTT.

The V call is TRBV25-1, the J call TRBJ2-7; D perhaps matches TRBD1 (5 bases). The CDR3 is 14 residues long. Deletions cut 1 base from V and 2 bases from J, with 9 bases between. Germline CDR1 reads MGHDK; CDR2 reads SYGVNS. The CDR3 DNA reads TGTGCCAGCAGTGAATGGACACCGACCTACGAGCAGTACTTC. Amino acids: CASSEWTPTYEQYF.

CDR3 sequence reads: CSAPRIGAGNTDTQYF. Here the CDR3 DNA reads TGCAGTGCTCCGCGAATCGGGGCGGGGAACACAGATACGCAGTATTTT. V usage is TRBV20-1 and J usage is TRBJ2-3; maybe TRBD2 (6 bases). The germline V gene encodes CDR1 DFQATT and CDR2 SNEGSKA (reference sequence). The V and J ends lost 5 bases and 2 bases respectively, with 20 bases between them. The CDR3 contains 16 residues.

This clonotype was detected a few times. The chain uses TRBV3-1 and TRBJ2-4, with TRBD2 matching over 16 bases. This CDR3 contains 20 residues. The V gene's germline CDR1 is LGHDT and CDR2 YNNKEL (reference sequence). Unmatched junction bases numbered 14, after V lost 7 bases and J lost 2 bases. DNA for the CDR3: TGTGCCAGCAACCACCCAAGGGGACTAGCGGGAGGGCTTTCCAAAAACATTCAGTACTTC. This translates into CASNHPRGLAGGLSKNIQYF.

The gene calls are TRBV18 and TRBJ2-5; 10 bases fit TRBD1. After removal of 6 bases from V and 1 base from J, the junction contained 11 bases not matched to a gene. The CDR3 covers 17 residues. Germline CDR1 is KGHSH and CDR2 is LQKENI. The DNA for the CDR3 is TGTGCCAGCTCTCCAAGACAGGGGGCGGTAATCCAAGAGACCCAGTACTTC. Translation gives CASSPRQGAVIQETQYF.

The rearrangement links TRBV7-9 to TRBJ2-3; TRBD2 might be the D (6 bases). Per the germline V gene, CDR1 is SEHNR and CDR2 is FQNEAQ (reference sequence). The CDR3 has 16 amino acids. Trimming took off 5 bases at V and 1 base at J, with 16 bases between the two ends. CDR3 amino acids: CASSDRTGRGTDTQYF. CDR3 nucleotide sequence: TGTGCCAGCAGCGACCGTACCGGGAGAGGCACAGATACGCAGTATTTT.

The sample holds many counts of this clonotype. The chain couples TRBV30 to TRBJ2-7; TRBD2 matches at 8 bases. Looked up from germline, CDR1 is GTSNPN and CDR2 is SVGIG (reference sequence). This CDR3 has 12 amino acids. V lost 5 bases to trimming and J lost 3 bases; unmatched junction nucleotides: 3. In nucleotides, the CDR3 is TGTGCCTGGCGGGAGGGAGGCTACGAGCAGTACTTC. It yields the protein CAWREGGYEQYF.

This clonotype was found many times. The rearrangement uses TRBV28 and TRBJ2-1; the match to TRBD2 covers 9 bases. The CDR3 covers 16 residues. Looked up from germline, CDR1 is MDHEN and CDR2 is SYDVKM. V lost 4 bases, J lost 0 bases, and 4 bases stayed unmatched. Here the CDR3 DNA reads TGTGCCAGCAGTTCCGGTAGCGGGAGCTCCTACAATGAGCAGTTCTTC. Its protein product is CASSSGSGSSYNEQFF. Supplemented by reference TRBV28 and TRBJ2-1, the full variable domain reads DVKVTQSSRYLVKRTGEKVFLECVQDMDHENMFWYRQDPGLGLRLIYFSYDVKMKEKGDIPEGYSVSREKKERFSLILESASTNQTSMYLCASSSGSGSSYNEQFFGPGTRLTVL.

As regards this clonotype: At one boundary the junction diverges from the germline segment, which might be a read error. The rearrangement links TRBV3-1 to TRBJ2-2, with 13 bases that match TRBD2. The CDR3 covers 17 residues. The germline V gene encodes CDR1 LGHDT and CDR2 YNNKEL (reference sequence). CDR3 in amino acids: CASNQTSGRADTGELFF. In DNA, the CDR3 is TGTGCCAGCAACCAAACTAGCGGGAGGGCCGACACCGGGGAGCTGTTTTTT.

This clonotype has more than one count but fewer than ten. The chain carries TRBV28 and TRBJ2-1; 12 bases line up with TRBD2. Germline CDR1 MDHEN, CDR2 SYDVKM. The length of the CDR3 is 16 residues. The J segment lost 4 bases and the V segment lost 5 bases, leaving 6 bases of the junction unmatched. The CDR3 here is CASSDTTSGRYNEQFF. The CDR3 DNA reads as TGTGCCAGCAGTGACACAACTAGCGGGAGGTACAATGAGCAGTTCTTC.

This clonotype was counted a few times. The chain couples TRBV28 to TRBJ2-5; 9 bases line up with TRBD2. Germline CDR1 is MDHEN and CDR2 is SYDVKM. The CDR3 spans 17 residues. V dropped 3 bases and J dropped 3; count of bases not matched to a gene: 11. The chain's CDR3 is CASSFPAARLAEETQYF. CDR3 nucleotides: TGTGCCAGCAGTTTTCCCGCGGCTAGACTAGCGGAAGAGACCCAGTACTTC.

The table lists this clonotype with many counts. The gene calls are TRBV27 and TRBJ2-7; D possibly corresponds to TRBD2 (6 bases). The CDR3 runs 12 residues. The germline V gene encodes CDR1 MNHEY and CDR2 SMNVEV (reference sequence). The V and J ends lost 3 bases and 6 bases respectively, with 9 bases between them. CDR3 bases: TGTGCCAGCAGTTTCAGGAGGGGCGAGCAGTACTTC. As protein: CASSFRRGEQYF.